Listed below are T cell receptor beta chains from one sample, sequenced in a study of vaccination and CD4 T cells after COVID-19. TCRdb fed the PCR reads into MiXCR, producing one record per CDR3 protein. The sample lists 20,000 to 25,000 distinct CDR3 sequences, approximately 56% seen once, with about an eighth in the top ten. No antigen has been assigned to these receptors. The input for sequencing was CD4+ T cells from blood, cultured in vitro, taken after SARS-CoV-2 vaccination. The receptors come from a human donor who received a COVID-19 vaccine. The CDR3 runs from the conserved cysteine through the conserved F or W. The D gene is left open where the match is weak. Only part of the rows carry a size: once, few, many, or a class if the clone is expanded.

v_gene,j_gene,d_gene,abundance,CDR3nt,CDR3aa
TRBV21-1,TRBJ1-5,NA,NA,TGTGCCAGCAGCAGAGACCACAGGGGGCCTGGCAATCAGCCCCAGCATTTT,CASSRDHRGPGNQPQHF
TRBV7-2,TRBJ2-7,TRBD2,once,TGTGCCAGCAGCCAGATAGCGGGGGGGGGGCAGTACTTC,CASSQIAGGGQYF
TRBV21-1,TRBJ1-1,NA,few,TGTGCCAGCAGGTCTGACACTGAAGCTTTCTTT,CASRSDTEAFF
TRBV20-1,TRBJ1-2,NA,NA,TGCAGTGCAGCCACGCGACAGGCGTTCTATGGCTACACCTTC,CSAATRQAFYGYTF
TRBV10-2,TRBJ2-3,NA,NA,TGCGCCAGCAGTATAAACAGGGAGAACACAGATACGCAGTATTTT,CASSINRENTDTQYF
TRBV14,TRBJ2-3,TRBD2,NA,TGTGCCAGCAGCTCTCCCGGGGGGGAGGATACGCAGTATTTT,CASSSPGGEDTQYF
TRBV20-1,TRBJ2-3,TRBD1,NA,TGCAGTGCTAGGGGGAGGCCAGGGGGCCGCACAGATACGCAGTATTTT,CSARGRPGGRTDTQYF
TRBV12-3/TRBV12-4,TRBJ2-7,TRBD2,NA,TGTGCCAGCAGTCCTTTAGCGGGGGGGATCTACGGGCAGTACTTC,CASSPLAGGIYGQYF
TRBV7-2,TRBJ1-1,NA,few,TGTGCCAGCAGCTTATCAACGGGAGCCGAAACTGAAGCTTTCTTT,CASSLSTGAETEAFF
TRBV6-5,TRBJ1-2,TRBD1,few,TGTGCCAGCAGTTACGGGACAGGGGGCGCGGGTGGCTACACCTTC,CASSYGTGGAGGYTF
TRBV12-3/TRBV12-4,TRBJ1-5,NA,NA,TGTGCCAGCAGCCGGAACAGCAATCAGCCCCAGCATTTT,CASSRNSNQPQHF
TRBV20-1,TRBJ2-5,NA,NA,TGCAGTGCGCGGAGTCAGGGATATATCTCAGAGACCCAGTACTTC,CSARSQGYISETQYF
TRBV30,TRBJ2-2,NA,NA,TGTGCCGGCGGACAGCACCTGAACACCGGGGAGCTGTTTTTT,CAGGQHLNTGELFF
TRBV21-1,TRBJ1-2,NA,few,TGTGCCAGCAGACGAAAGGGGGCAGGGGCGATCCCCGCTAACTATGGCTACACCTTC,CASRRKGAGAIPANYGYTF
TRBV24-1,TRBJ2-3,TRBD1,NA,TGTGCCACCAGTGACGGGGGACAGGGGATCACAGATACGCAGTATTTT,CATSDGGQGITDTQYF
TRBV27,TRBJ1-6,NA,NA,TGTGCCAGCAGGGAATACAGGGTCTATAATTCACCCCTCCACTTT,CASREYRVYNSPLHF
TRBV30,TRBJ1-6,TRBD1,NA,TGTGCCTGGAGTGTACCCCCGGACAGGGTCCAGTCACCCCTCCACTTT,CAWSVPPDRVQSPLHF
TRBV27,TRBJ1-5,NA,NA,TGTGCCAGCAGTTTCCGGGTTACCAATCAGCCCCAGCATTTT,CASSFRVTNQPQHF
TRBV19,TRBJ1-3,NA,NA,TGTGCCAGTGCCCCCTTGGGCCCCGGAAACACCATATATTTT,CASAPLGPGNTIYF
TRBV12-3/TRBV12-4,TRBJ2-3,NA,NA,TGTGCCAGCAGTTTTAGTTTCGGGGGTTCGAGCACAGATACGCAGTATTTT,CASSFSFGGSSTDTQYF
TRBV6-1,TRBJ1-5,NA,NA,TGTGCCAGCAGTGAATTGTGGGGGCCTCAGCCCCAGCATTTT,CASSELWGPQPQHF
TRBV7-3,TRBJ1-1,NA,NA,TGTGCCAGCAGCTTATATGTGAACACTGAAGCTTTCTTT,CASSLYVNTEAFF
TRBV20-1,TRBJ1-1,TRBD1,NA,TGCAGTGCCACAGGGGGCGAAACTGAAGCTTTCTTT,CSATGGETEAFF
TRBV11-3,TRBJ1-1,TRBD1,NA,TGTGCCAGCAGCATTTTCGGACAGGGGAACACTGAAGCTTTCTTT,CASSIFGQGNTEAFF
TRBV24-1,TRBJ2-5,TRBD2,few,TGTGCCACCAGTGACCCCAGCGGGGGGGAGACCCAGTACTTC,CATSDPSGGETQYF
TRBV15,TRBJ1-1,NA,NA,TGTGCCACCAGCAGAGTTCAGGGTTACGCTTTCTTT,CATSRVQGYAFF